One and the same sample provided the 12 T cell receptor beta chains below, sequenced in a study of T cells after yellow fever vaccination. One entry per CDR3 protein, called by TCRdb with MiXCR from the 5' RACE reads. The top ten hold roughly a sixth of the sample, which has about 500,000 distinct CDR3 sequences, less than 20% seen once. This specimen was PBMCs, taken 5 to 6 days after the first yellow fever vaccination. Source of these receptors: a man younger than 30 who received the YFV17D yellow fever vaccine.

This chain connects TRBV11-3 to TRBJ2-3, with a possible D match to TRBD2 (6 bases). Germline CDR1 SGHNT, CDR2 YENEEA. The CDR3 has 15 residues. V was shortened by 4 bases and J by 0 bases, with 11 bases between the two germline ends. CDR3 DNA sequence: TGTGCCAGCAGCTCAGGGCGGGAAAGCACAGATACGCAGTATTTT. Translation gives CASSSGRESTDTQYF.

This clonotype was seen only a few times. This chain joins TRBV3-1 and TRBJ2-7; the match to TRBD1 covers 7 bases. V lost 1 base and J lost 4; bases outside the gene matches: 13. This CDR3 comprises 17 residues. Germline V gene lookup returns CDR1 LGHDT and CDR2 YNNKEL (reference sequence). CDR3 amino acids: CASSQGALTGYAYEQYF. CDR3 in DNA: TGTGCCAGCAGCCAAGGAGCCTTGACAGGGTACGCGTACGAGCAGTACTTC.

This clonotype turned up a few times. The rearrangement uses TRBV19 and TRBJ2-7; 8 nucleotides align to TRBD1. The CDR3 extends over 15 amino acids. The germline CDR1 and CDR2 sequences are LNHDA and SQIVND (reference sequence). J was trimmed by 2 bases and V by 1 base; bases with no gene match: 4. CDR3 DNA: TGTGCCAGTAGTATAGGGGACAGGAGTGCCTACGAGCAGTACTTC. Protein sequence: CASSIGDRSAYEQYF.

This clonotype came up a few times. The CDR3 DNA reads TGCAGTGCTAGAGATCTGCGACTAGCGGGGACCTCCTACGAGCAGTACTTC. Translating it yields CSARDLRLAGTSYEQYF. V and J are TRBV20-1 and TRBJ2-7, with 11 positions matching TRBD2. Germline loops: CDR1 DFQATT, CDR2 SNEGSKA (reference sequence). V dropped 0 bases and J dropped 0; count of bases not matched to a gene: 7. This CDR3 has 17 amino acids.

This clonotype was found a few times. The V gene is TRBV5-1, the J gene TRBJ2-5; a possible D gene is TRBD2 (5 bases). This CDR3 is built from 14 residues. Between the trimmed V and J ends, which lost 0 bases and 3 bases, there was a span of 9 bases. Germline CDR1 SGHRS, CDR2 YFSETQ. The CDR3 protein is CASSLAREKETQYF. Written as DNA, the CDR3 is TGCGCCAGCAGCTTGGCAAGGGAGAAAGAGACCCAGTACTTC.

The chain is built from TRBV6-1 and TRBJ2-2; 9 nucleotides agree with TRBD2. Trimming took 6 bases from V and 6 from J; bases not matched to a gene: 8. CDR3 length: 15 amino acids. Germline V gives CDR1 MNHNS, CDR2 SASEGT. This chain's CDR3 is CASRPAGGSSGELFF. In nucleotides, the CDR3 is TGTGCCAGCAGGCCAGCGGGGGGCTCGTCCGGGGAGCTGTTTTTT.

V and J are TRBV28 and TRBJ2-5; no firm D call. With 4 bases removed from V and 0 bases from J, the gap between germline ends came to 6 bases. This CDR3 spans 13 amino acids. Germline loops: CDR1 MDHEN, CDR2 SYDVKM. The CDR3: CASSYPHQETQYF. In DNA, the CDR3 is TGTGCCAGCAGTTATCCGCACCAAGAGACCCAGTACTTC.

V gene TRBV2 combines with J gene TRBJ1-5, with 9 bases matching TRBD1. Unmatched junction bases numbered 8, after V lost 8 bases and J lost 3 bases. CDR3 length: 15 residues. Germline V gives CDR1 SNHLY, CDR2 FYNNEI. The CDR3 loop reads CASRPGQGNNQPQHF. CDR3 nucleotide sequence: TGTGCCAGCCGCCCGGGACAGGGCAACAATCAGCCCCAGCATTTT.

The rearrangement joins TRBV5-1 to TRBJ2-5, with 12 bases matching TRBD1. The CDR3 consists of 16 residues. Trimming at V came to 2 bases and at J to 5 bases, leaving 7 bases not matched to a gene. The germline V gene encodes CDR1 SGHRS and CDR2 YFSETQ. For the CDR3, the DNA is TGCGCCAGCAGCTTCCGGGACAGGGGGCGTTGGGAGACCCAGTACTTC. Translated, it gives CASSFRDRGRWETQYF.

The genes are TRBV7-8 and TRBJ1-3; 8 bases line up with TRBD1. CDR1 is SGHVS and CDR2 is FQNEAQ in the germline V gene. The J segment lost 0 bases and the V segment lost 4 bases, leaving 8 bases of the junction unmatched. This CDR3 spans 17 amino acids. DNA of the CDR3: TGTGCCAGCAGCTCGTGGGGGACAGGCTTCTCTGGAAACACCATATATTTT. It is translated as CASSSWGTGFSGNTIYF.

The rearrangement uses TRBV20-1 and TRBJ1-5; D ambiguous. Germline CDR1 reads DFQATT; CDR2 reads SNEGSKA (reference sequence). V lost 3 bases, J lost 7 bases, and 7 bases lay in between. The CDR3 is made up of 11 amino acids. The CDR3 protein is CSASVCQPQHF. In nucleotides, the CDR3 is TGCAGTGCTAGCGTGTGCCAGCCCCAGCATTTT.

This clonotype was observed a handful of times. The rearrangement joins TRBV7-2 to TRBJ1-5; D not certain. Trimming removed 1 base from V and 7 bases from J, with 11 bases in between. The CDR3 extends over 14 amino acids. Looked up from germline, CDR1 is SGHTA and CDR2 is FQGNSA. This CDR3 is CASSLVSGRQPQHF. The CDR3 DNA reads TGTGCCAGCAGCTTAGTCTCGGGTCGGCAGCCCCAGCATTTT. The whole variable domain, filled in from reference TRBV7-2 and TRBJ1-5, reads GAGVSQSPSNKVTEKGKDVELRCDPISGHTALYWYRQSLGQGLEFLIYFQGNSAPDKSGLPSDRFSAERTGGSVSTLTIQRTQQEDSAVYLCASSLVSGRQPQHFGDGTRLSIL.